A single sample is the source of the 2 T cell receptor beta chains below, sequenced in a study of shared clonotypes between healthy human individuals. Repertoires were generated with immunoSEQ multiplex PCR, while TCRdb's copy carries only in-frame clones and drops some. The sample yields approximately 2.3 million clones, 80% to 95% seen once. The sequenced sample consisted of naive CD4+ T cells from PBMCs. Subset noted: CD45RA+ positively selected. These receptor sequences come from a man aged 18 to 30 in good health. Some clones in this sample may be carry-over from other donors' samples.

Turning to this clone: This sample also contains other DNA sequences that code for the same CDR3. The genes are TRBV7-9 and TRBJ2-3; D is ambiguous. Trimming left V 4 bases short and J 4 bases short, with 3 bases between. Germline values: CDR1 SEHNR, CDR2 FQNEAQ (reference sequence). The CDR3 is 11 residues long. For the CDR3, the DNA is TGTGCCAGCAGCTCGTCAGATACGCAGTATTTT. Its protein product is CASSSSDTQYF.

A few counts support this clone. V and J are TRBV20-1 and TRBJ1-5; D is unclear. The CDR3 sequence is 11 residues long. Germline V gene sequence: CDR1 DFQATT, CDR2 SNEGSKA (reference sequence). CDR3 region: CSDTSNQPQHF. In nucleotides, the CDR3 is TGCAGCGACACTAGCAATCAGCCCCAGCATTTT.